This passage covers 17 T cell receptor beta chains from one sample sequenced in a study of blood T cell repertoires in COVID-19. Repertoires were generated with immunoSEQ multiplex PCR, while TCRdb's copy carries only in-frame clones and drops some. In the table there are around 130,000 clones, 80% of which are singletons. Material for sequencing was peripheral blood. Receptors were obtained from a man aged 65 to 79 with acute or convalescent COVID-19.

V usage is TRBV18 and J usage is TRBJ2-7, with 7 bases fitting TRBD2. From germline, CDR1 is KGHSH and CDR2 LQKENI. V shed 2 bases and J 1 base; nucleotides not matched to a gene: 2. The CDR3 contains 14 residues. In DNA form, the CDR3 reads TGTGCCAGCTCACCAACTAGCGAGTCCTACGAGCAGTACTTC. Translating gives CASSPTSESYEQYF.

V and J are TRBV2 and TRBJ2-2; 7 bases line up with TRBD2. The CDR3 sequence is 15 residues long. CDR1 SNHLY and CDR2 FYNNEI come from the germline V gene. After removal of 2 bases from V and 4 bases from J, the junction contained 4 bases not matched to a gene. The CDR3 DNA is TGTGCCAGCAGTGAATCCGGGGGGATCACCGGGGAGCTGTTTTTT. Translation: CASSESGGITGELFF.

This clone showed up many times. The gene calls are TRBV28 and TRBJ2-2, with TRBD1 identical over 7 bases. The CDR3 totals 15 residues. CDR1 and CDR2 (germline): MDHEN, SYDVKM. Trimming took 4 bases from V and 1 from J; bases not matched to a gene: 3. The CDR3 spells CASSSPGGNTGELFF. CDR3 coding DNA: TGTGCCAGCAGTTCGCCAGGGGGGAACACCGGGGAGCTGTTTTTT.

J is TRBJ1-6 and V is TRBV7-9; D gene ambiguous. The germline V and J ends were trimmed by 3 bases and 0 bases, with 9 bases remaining between them. The CDR3 totals 16 residues. Germline V gene sequence: CDR1 SEHNR, CDR2 FQNEAQ (reference sequence). Written as DNA, the CDR3 is TGTGCCAGCAGCTTCGGACTGAGCTCCTATAATTCACCCCTCCACTTT. Amino acid sequence: CASSFGLSSYNSPLHF.

The rearrangement joins TRBV7-3 to TRBJ2-1; 12 nucleotides line up with TRBD2. The CDR3 is 16 amino acids. CDR1 and CDR2 (germline): SGHTA, FQGTGA. The trim removed 1 base at V and 9 bases at J, leaving 7 bases unmatched. The CDR3 nucleotides are TGTGCCAGCAGCTTAAACGGACTAGCGGGGTATAGTGAGCAGTTCTTC. This sequence encodes CASSLNGLAGYSEQFF. Using reference TRBV7-3 and TRBJ2-1 for the parts outside the CDR3, the full variable domain is GAGVSQTPSNKVTEKGKYVELRCDPISGHTALYWYRQSLGQGPEFLIYFQGTGAADDSGLPNDRFFAVRPEGSVSTLKIQRTERGDSAVYLCASSLNGLAGYSEQFFGPGTRLTVL.

This clone appeared a single time. This chain connects TRBV24-1 to TRBJ1-1; 9 positions agree with TRBD1. V lost 4 bases to trimming and J lost 5 bases; unmatched junction nucleotides: 7. Germline loops: CDR1 KGHDR, CDR2 SFDVKD. This CDR3 has 15 amino acids. CDR3 nucleotide sequence: TGTGCCACCAGTGAACACCGGGACAGGGCTACTGAAGCTTTCTTT. It yields the protein CATSEHRDRATEAFF.

The chain joins TRBV7-2 to TRBJ1-5; D may be TRBD1 (5 bases). CDR1 is SGHTA and CDR2 is FQGNSA in the germline V gene. V lost 7 bases, J lost 4 bases, and 17 bases lay in between. This CDR3 comprises 15 residues. The chain's CDR3 is CASNYGGARNQPQHF. For the CDR3, the DNA is TGTGCCAGCAACTACGGAGGGGCGCGTAATCAGCCCCAGCATTTT.

The chain combines TRBV12-3 or TRBV12-4 with TRBJ2-5, with 7 positions matching TRBD2. V shed 3 bases and J 4 bases; nucleotides not matched to a gene: 2. CDR3 length equals 13 residues. CDR3 loop: CASSFGGGETQYF. As DNA, the CDR3 is TGTGCCAGCAGTTTTGGGGGGGGAGAGACCCAGTACTTC.

V gene TRBV19 combines with J gene TRBJ2-7; D is possibly TRBD2 (6 bases). The V end lost 6 bases, the J end lost 3 bases, and 18 bases lay between the germline ends. The CDR3 has 15 amino acids. CDR1 is LNHDA, CDR2 SQIVND, per germline (reference sequence). The CDR3 DNA reads as TGTGCCAGTAGCCTAGGGACTTCAAATAACTACGAGCAGTACTTC. Its translation: CASSLGTSNNYEQYF.

The CDR3 loop is CASSLSGGAIETQYF. The CDR3 DNA follows: TGTGCCAGCAGCCTGAGCGGGGGGGCCATTGAGACCCAGTACTTC. This rearrangement joins TRBV3-1 (or the pseudogene TRBV3-2) to TRBJ2-5; 10 nucleotides align to TRBD2. The ends lost 4 bases at V and 5 bases at J; junction bases unmatched: 7. The CDR3 loop spans 15 amino acids. Per germline, CDR1 LGHDT and CDR2 YNNKEL (reference sequence).

The chain recombines TRBV30 with TRBJ2-7, with 8 bases that match TRBD1. Looked up from germline, CDR1 is GTSNPN and CDR2 is SVGIG (reference sequence). V dropped 3 bases and J dropped 0; count of bases not matched to a gene: 4. This CDR3 spans 14 amino acids. The CDR3 region has the DNA TGTGCCTGGAGGGGCCAGGGGGCCTCCTACGAGCAGTACTTC. It yields the protein CAWRGQGASYEQYF. The full variable domain, in which reference TRBV30 and TRBJ2-7 provide the parts outside the CDR3, is SQTIHQWPATLVQPVGSPLSLECTVEGTSNPNLYWYRQAAGRGLQLLFYSVGIGQISSEVPQNLSASRPQDRQFILSSKKLLLSDSGFYLCAWRGQGASYEQYFGPGTRLTVT.

This chain joins TRBV2 and TRBJ1-2, with 10 nucleotides matching TRBD1. Germline V gives CDR1 SNHLY, CDR2 FYNNEI. The CDR3 runs 14 residues. V was clipped by 7 bases and J by 0 bases; unmatched bases: 2. Here the CDR3 DNA reads TGTGCCAGCATTGGACAGGGGGCTAACTATGGCTACACCTTC. This translates into CASIGQGANYGYTF.

V and J are TRBV5-1 and TRBJ2-3; D unclear. V gave up 4 bases and J gave up 0 bases, with 9 bases separating them. Germline V lookup: CDR1 SGHRS, CDR2 YFSETQ. The CDR3 runs to 14 residues. CDR3 loop: CASSLARSTDTQYF. The CDR3 bases are TGCGCCAGCAGCCTGGCCCGGAGCACAGATACGCAGTATTTT.

This clone was found once. This chain connects TRBV18 to TRBJ1-1; TRBD1 might be the D (6 bases). Per germline, CDR1 KGHSH and CDR2 LQKENI. The CDR3 totals 14 residues. The V and J ends lost 4 bases and 6 bases respectively, with 15 bases between them. The CDR3 spells CASSLPGAGAEAFF. Here the CDR3 DNA reads TGTGCCAGCTCACTACCGGGGGCGGGGGCTGAAGCTTTCTTT. Full variable domain (outside the CDR3, taken from reference TRBV18 and TRBJ1-1): NAGVMQNPRHLVRRRGQEARLRCSPMKGHSHVYWYRQLPEEGLKFMVYLQKENIIDESGMPKERFSAEFPKEGPSILRIQQVVRGDSAAYFCASSLPGAGAEAFFGQGTRLTVV.

The chain employs TRBV18 and TRBJ2-7; 9 nucleotides line up with TRBD1. CDR3 size: 15 residues. Germline lookup yields CDR1 KGHSH and CDR2 LQKENI. The V gene end was trimmed by 3 bases and the J gene end by 6 bases; junction bases not matched to a gene: 9. CDR3 sequence (DNA): TGTGCCAGCTCACCCGCCCGGACAGGGGACGGCGAGCAGTACTTC. Translated, it gives CASSPARTGDGEQYF.

V usage is TRBV25-1 and J usage is TRBJ2-5, with D uncertain. V shed 2 bases and J shed 1 base, with 8 bases lying between them. CDR3 length: 14 amino acids. Germline V gene data show CDR1 as MGHDK and CDR2 as SYGVNS. The CDR3 coding sequence is TGTGCCAGCAGTGAACCAGGATCCCAAGAGACCCAGTACTTC. This sequence encodes CASSEPGSQETQYF.

The rearrangement joins TRBV19 to TRBJ2-7; 8 bases are a match to TRBD1. From germline, CDR1 is LNHDA and CDR2 SQIVND (reference sequence). The CDR3 runs to 15 residues. The V segment lost 4 bases and the J segment 3 bases; nucleotides outside the gene matches: 8. This CDR3 is CASSTDRAAGYEQYF. The CDR3 DNA reads as TGTGCCAGTAGTACGGACAGGGCGGCGGGCTACGAGCAGTACTTC.